This TCR beta chain emerged from a study of shared clonotypes between healthy human individuals (dated by TCRdb to the early 2020s). The study in broad terms: The cohort comprised a couple of women and a few men aged 18 to 49 years. To estimate repertoire size and how much clonotype sharing occurs between individuals, the study deeply sequenced the blood TCR repertoires of several healthy adults. To increase sequencing depth and limit assay-specific biases, TCR repertoire library preparation and sequencing were carried out by different laboratories using diverse techniques. Per donor, leukapheresis produced somewhere between about 0.85 and 8.9 billion PBMCs.

This clone was seen more than once but under ten times. Its antigen remains unidentified. Base qualities are not at hand, and no much larger clone is one base apart. The donors were healthy, HIV-negative adults who had no recently reported acute infections or vaccinations. Every donor was a Caucasian adult residing in Nashville, Tennessee, USA. In the unsorted samples, roughly 90 million PBMCs were counted, and genomic DNA was extracted using the QIAamp DNA Blood Mini kit. Blood was obtained by leukapheresis, after which PBMCs were separated by Ficoll-Histopaque density gradient centrifugation and cryopreserved in liquid nitrogen vapor phase. The CDR3 measures 14 amino acids from cysteine to phenylalanine. Kept here is only the CDR3 DNA, which spans 42 bases and is read in frame from base 1. Trimming takes 0 bases from V and 1 base from J, and the germline ends sit 6 bases apart. The germline V gene sets CDR1 to MNHEY and CDR2 to SVGAGI.

What the work shows at the level of the full study, not this receptor alone: Pairwise subsampling led to the expectation that sequencing depth would affect the degree of clonotype sharing among donors. Because the study included a small number of donors, the genetic and exposure-history diversity represented was limited. Only blood was sampled, and tissue TCR repertoires likely differ from those in blood.

Using the deep immunoSEQ assay, TCR CDR3 regions were amplified from genomic DNA by multiplex PCR. Genomic DNA extracted from each cell subset was distributed evenly over all wells of several immunoSEQ 96-well plates, and each plate served as one replicate. For unsorted PBMC, 250 to 350 ng genomic DNA, equal to 25,000 to 35,000 T cell genomes, was loaded into each replicate PCR. Ten immunoSEQ deep assay plates were used to sequence the unsorted PBMC genomic DNA. Purified libraries were quantified with a Qubit 3.0 fluorometer, sized on a Bioanalyzer 2100, and re-quantified with the KAPA Library Quantification kit. Every immunoSEQ 96-well plate was sequenced on a dedicated single-read 150-cycle Illumina NextSeq 550 flow cell. The authors' pipeline ran thus. Because only junctional sequences without quality scores were contained in the immunoSEQ output, filtering matching that applied to full-length reads could not be performed. To assign V/J genes and CDR3, sequences were annotated against IMGT germline references using PyIR, a Python wrapper for IgBLAST v1.9. Any read was removed if the V/J assignment was weak (E-value above 1e-6), the CDR3 was missing, or the read contained stop codons, out-of-frame junctions, or ambiguous translated residues. V3J clonotypes were defined as sequences sharing the same inferred V gene, J gene, and CDR3 amino acid sequence. To compute the percentage overlap between repertoires, the number of shared unique clonotypes was divided by the size of the smaller repertoire. Richness of each repertoire was evaluated using RTK rarefaction, the Chao1 estimator, and Recon v2.1 estimates of unobserved clonotypes. The table was pulled from immuneACCESS by TCRdb, which kept in-frame rearrangements only. Such tables lose some clones; where checked, under half of the loss comes from unresolved V genes, and the rest has no known cause. From that table come the V and J calls and clone size; the DNA was used to work out D and trimming. In all, the sample holds about 480,000 clones, and 79% of those were seen once. Approximately 12% of the sample rests with the top ten.

The origin of this receptor is a woman between 35 and 50 years old in good health. Some clones in this sample may be carry-over from other donors' samples. The V and J genes are TRBV6-5 and TRBJ1-2; TRBD1 is a weak D gene call, 6 bases matching. Source material: PBMCs. The nucleotides read TGTGCCAGCAGTTACTCCAGGGGTAACTATGGCTACACCTTC. It codes for CASSYSRGNYGYTF.